This TCR beta chain comes out of a study of technical replicates of blood from several donors. Data came from immunoSEQ multiplex PCR; TCRdb stores just in-frame clones and leaves some out. The sample contains tens of thousands of clones, just under 95% of which appear only once. V lost 7 bases and J lost 6; bases outside the gene matches: 14. This CDR3 region has 15 residues. Germline V gene lookup returns CDR1 SGHNT and CDR2 YYREEE (reference sequence). V is TRBV5-4 and J is TRBJ2-3; TRBD2 agrees at 7 bases. The sample consisted of T cells isolated from PBMCs. The clonotype originates from a human donor in good health. Here the CDR3 DNA reads TGTGCCAGCCGCGGGGGTTCGGGGGAGATGGATACGCAGTATTTT. It codes for CASRGGSGEMDTQYF.